These 8 T cell receptor beta chains share one sample of origin, sequenced in a study of CD8+CD57+ T cells in acquired aplastic anemia (dated by TCRdb to 2016 to 2018). Flow cytometry had shown CD8+CD57+ cell expansion in the patients selected for sequencing. Sequencing instrument: Illumina HiSeq 2000. Profiling of TCR beta VDJ combinations and CDR3 sequences used genomic DNA as the template. TCRdb reanalyzed the raw reads on its own, using fastp at Q25 for trimming and MiXCR for clone calling, and kept in-frame beta chains. Rows matching on CDR3 protein sequence are summarized as one entry with the most common DNA and genes. The sample table lists over 250,000 distinct CDR3 sequences, under 65% of them with a count of one. Roughly 1.2% of the sample belongs to the ten largest clones. Input material: sorted CD4+, CD8+, or CD8+CD57+ T cells (not recorded which) from PBMCs. The receptor source for this set is a human donor with aplastic anemia.

In this sample, this clonotype turned up many times. V is TRBV29-1 and J is TRBJ2-3; 8 bases fit TRBD2. The trim removed 4 bases at V and 4 bases at J, leaving 7 bases unmatched. From germline, CDR1 is SQVTM and CDR2 ANQGSEA. The CDR3 consists of 14 residues. CDR3 region: CSVVRLAGPDTQYF. Written as DNA, the CDR3 is TGCAGCGTTGTTAGGTTAGCGGGACCAGATACGCAGTATTTT.

Many counts were recorded for this clonotype. CDR3 DNA sequence: TGTGCCAGCAGTTACGATACAGTTAATTCACCCCTCCACTTT. Its translation is CASSYDTVNSPLHF. The V and J genes are TRBV6-5 and TRBJ1-6; D is undetermined. This CDR3 is 14 amino acids long. Trimming took 2 bases from V and 6 from J, leaving 8 bases between them. Germline V lookup: CDR1 MNHEY, CDR2 SVGAGI.

This chain links TRBV5-1 with TRBJ2-3, with a possible D match to TRBD1 (5 bases). V lost 5 bases, J lost 0 bases, and 16 bases lay in between. This CDR3 spans 16 amino acids. Germline CDR1 reads SGHRS; CDR2 reads YFSETQ. CDR3 in amino acids: CASRGAGNTSTDTQYF. CDR3 in DNA: TGCGCCAGCAGAGGAGCAGGGAATACTAGCACAGATACGCAGTATTTT. Together with reference TRBV5-1 and TRBJ2-3, the CDR3 gives the full variable domain: KAGVTQTPRYLIKTRGQQVTLSCSPISGHRSVSWYQQTPGQGLQFLFEYFSETQRNKGNFPGRFSGRQFSNSRSEMNVSTLELGDSALYLCASRGAGNTSTDTQYFGPGTRLTVL.

This clonotype was counted ten times or more. This chain joins TRBV30 and TRBJ2-5; 8 bases align to TRBD1. After removal of 1 base from V and 1 base from J, the junction contained 5 bases not matched to a gene. This CDR3 spans 15 amino acids. Germline V lookup: CDR1 GTSNPN, CDR2 SVGIG (reference sequence). The CDR3 loop is CAWSAGQGRQETQYF. In nucleotides, the CDR3 is TGTGCCTGGAGTGCCGGACAGGGTCGCCAAGAGACCCAGTACTTC. The complete variable domain, with remaining parts taken from reference TRBV30 and TRBJ2-5, reads SQTIHQWPATLVQPVGSPLSLECTVEGTSNPNLYWYRQAAGRGLQLLFYSVGIGQISSEVPQNLSASRPQDRQFILSSKKLLLSDSGFYLCAWSAGQGRQETQYFGPGTRLLVL.

This clonotype has just a few counts. The CDR3, as DNA: TGTGCCAGCAGCTTAGAGGCAGGCTCCTACGAGCAGTACTTC. Translated: CASSLEAGSYEQYF. The chain employs TRBV13 and TRBJ2-7, with D unresolved. This CDR3 region has 14 residues. CDR1 is PRHDT, CDR2 FYEKMQ, per germline (reference sequence). Trimming stripped 1 base from V and 0 bases from J, with 7 bases between.

The J gene is TRBJ1-6, the V gene TRBV20-1, with 7 bases fitting TRBD1. The germline V gene has CDR1 DFQATT and CDR2 SNEGSKA (reference sequence). This CDR3 has 13 residues. After removal of 6 bases from V and 7 bases from J, the junction contained 6 bases not matched to a gene. The CDR3 reads CSAAGTVNSPLHF. For the CDR3, the DNA is TGCAGTGCCGCCGGGACAGTGAATTCACCCCTCCACTTT.

V gene TRBV24-1 combines with J gene TRBJ2-6; TRBD1 matches 9 bases. CDR1 KGHDR and CDR2 SFDVKD come from the germline V gene. The CDR3 runs 16 residues. The ends lost 4 bases at V and 3 bases at J; junction bases unmatched: 3. Here the CDR3 reads CATSDRTGDGANVLTF. The CDR3 nucleotides are TGTGCCACCAGTGACCGGACAGGGGATGGGGCCAACGTCCTGACTTTC.

The V and J genes are TRBV5-1 and TRBJ2-1; D possibly matches TRBD1 or TRBD2 (5 bases each). The ends were cut back, 4 bases at V and 7 bases at J, with 12 bases in the middle. CDR1 and CDR2 (germline): SGHRS, YFSETQ. The CDR3 runs to 13 residues. CDR3 sequence (DNA): TGCGCCAGCAGCCCGGGGACGATTAATGAGCAGTTCTTC. This translates into CASSPGTINEQFF.